These 5 T cell receptor beta chains were all obtained from the same sample, sequenced in a study of shared clonotypes between healthy human individuals. Profiled with immunoSEQ multiplex PCR; TCRdb holds only in-frame clones, not every one. The table has 2,500,000 or so clones, less than 95% seen once. The specimen was naive CD4+ T cells from PBMCs. Subset: CD45RA+ positively selected. These TCRs come from a man between 18 and 29 years old in good health. Some clones in this sample may be carry-over from other donors' samples.

This clone was recorded once. The chain carries TRBV18 and TRBJ1-6; tentatively, D is TRBD1 (5 bases). Trimming shortened V by 2 bases and J by 8 bases, and 13 bases separated the two germline ends. CDR1 KGHSH and CDR2 LQKENI come from the germline V gene. This CDR3 is 15 amino acids long. The CDR3 DNA follows: TGTGCCAGCTCACCATCCGGGGCGGCGGATTCACCCCTCCACTTT. Translated, it gives CASSPSGAADSPLHF.

This clone has a handful of counts. The chain links TRBV6-6 to TRBJ1-5; D is ambiguous. Germline CDR1 and CDR2: MNHNY and SVGAGI (reference sequence). V was shortened by 4 bases and J by 6 bases, with 16 bases between the two germline ends. The CDR3 is 15 residues long. CDR3: CASSSPGIESQPQHF. In nucleotides, the CDR3 is TGTGCCAGCAGTTCACCCGGGATCGAGAGTCAGCCCCAGCATTTT.

This sequence joins TRBV20-1 and TRBJ1-2; possibly TRBD1 for D (6 bases). Germline lookup yields CDR1 DFQATT and CDR2 SNEGSKA (reference sequence). The length of the CDR3 is 10 residues. Written as DNA, the CDR3 is TGCAGACTCAGGGGCTATGGCTACACCTTC. It encodes CRLRGYGYTF.

This clone was counted only a few times. The chain employs TRBV6-1 and TRBJ1-4, with 8 bases fitting TRBD1. V shed 2 bases and J 8 bases; nucleotides not matched to a gene: 4. The CDR3 length is 14 residues. CDR1 is MNHNS and CDR2 is SASEGT in the germline V gene. The CDR3 DNA reads TGTGCCAGCAGTGAAATAGGACAGGGCGAAAAACTGTTTTTT. It translates to CASSEIGQGEKLFF.

A remark on this clone: The sample holds other DNA sequences that translate to the same CDR3. The chain joins TRBV28 to TRBJ2-7, with 8 bases identical to TRBD2. In germline, CDR1 is MDHEN, CDR2 SYDVKM. V was clipped by 8 bases and J by 0 bases; unmatched bases: 3. The CDR3 has 13 residues. The chain's CDR3 is CASSLAASYEQYF. In DNA form, the CDR3 reads TGTGCCAGCTCACTAGCGGCCTCCTACGAGCAGTACTTC. Variable domain in full (rest from reference TRBV28 and TRBJ2-7): DVKVTQSSRYLVKRTGEKVFLECVQDMDHENMFWYRQDPGLGLRLIYFSYDVKMKEKGDIPEGYSVSREKKERFSLILESASTNQTSMYLCASSLAASYEQYFGPGTRLTVT.